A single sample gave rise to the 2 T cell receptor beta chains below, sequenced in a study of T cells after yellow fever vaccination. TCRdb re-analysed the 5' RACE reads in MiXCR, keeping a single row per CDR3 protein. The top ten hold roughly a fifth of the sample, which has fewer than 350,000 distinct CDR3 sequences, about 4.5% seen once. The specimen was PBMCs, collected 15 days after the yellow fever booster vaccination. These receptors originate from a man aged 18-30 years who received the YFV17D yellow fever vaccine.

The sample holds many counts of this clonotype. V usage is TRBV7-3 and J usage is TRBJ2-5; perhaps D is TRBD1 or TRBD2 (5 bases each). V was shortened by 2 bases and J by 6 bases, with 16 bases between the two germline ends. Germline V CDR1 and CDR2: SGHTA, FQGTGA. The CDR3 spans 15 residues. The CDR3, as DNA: TGTGCCAGCAGCTTAGAGCCAGGGTGGGGGAAGACCCAGTACTTC. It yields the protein CASSLEPGWGKTQYF.

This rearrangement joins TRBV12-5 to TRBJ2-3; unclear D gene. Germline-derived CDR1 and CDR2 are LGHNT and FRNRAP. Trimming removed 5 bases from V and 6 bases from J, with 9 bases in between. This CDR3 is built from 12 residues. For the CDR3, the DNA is TGTGCTAGTGGTGGCCGAGTCGATACGCAGTATTTT. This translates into CASGGRVDTQYF.